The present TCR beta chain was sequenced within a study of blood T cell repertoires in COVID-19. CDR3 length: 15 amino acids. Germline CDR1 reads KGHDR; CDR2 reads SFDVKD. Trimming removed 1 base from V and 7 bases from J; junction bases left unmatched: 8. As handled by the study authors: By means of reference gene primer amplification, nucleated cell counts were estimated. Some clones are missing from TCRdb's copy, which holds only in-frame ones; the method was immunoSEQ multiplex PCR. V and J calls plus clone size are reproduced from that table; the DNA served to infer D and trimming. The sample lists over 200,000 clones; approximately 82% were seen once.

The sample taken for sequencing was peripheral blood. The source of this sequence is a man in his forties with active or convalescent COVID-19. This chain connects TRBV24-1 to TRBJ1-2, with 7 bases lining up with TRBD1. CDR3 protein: CATSDFRDRSCGYTF. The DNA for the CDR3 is TGTGCCACCAGTGATTTCAGGGACAGAAGTTGTGGCTACACCTTC.